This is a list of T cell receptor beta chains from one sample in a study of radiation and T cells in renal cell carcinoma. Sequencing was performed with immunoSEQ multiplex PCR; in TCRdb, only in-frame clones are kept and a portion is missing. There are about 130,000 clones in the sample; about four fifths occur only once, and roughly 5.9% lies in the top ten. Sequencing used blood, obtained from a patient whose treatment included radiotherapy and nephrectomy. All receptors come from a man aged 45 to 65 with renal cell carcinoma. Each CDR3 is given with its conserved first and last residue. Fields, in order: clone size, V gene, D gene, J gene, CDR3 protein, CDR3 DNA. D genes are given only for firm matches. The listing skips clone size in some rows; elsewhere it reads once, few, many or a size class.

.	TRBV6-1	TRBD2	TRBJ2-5	CASSEAVATGLAVETQYF	TGTGCCAGCAGTGAAGCTGTGGCAACGGGACTAGCGGTGGAGACCCAGTACTTC
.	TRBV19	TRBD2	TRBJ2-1	CASSTSGYNEQFF	TGTGCCAGTTCTACTAGCGGGTACAATGAGCAGTTCTTC
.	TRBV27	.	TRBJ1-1	CASSLAGQVTEAFF	TGTGCCAGCAGTTTAGCGGGACAAGTCACTGAAGCTTTCTTT
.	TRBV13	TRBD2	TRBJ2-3	CASSPTSSSAGADTQYF	TGTGCCAGCAGCCCTACCAGTTCCTCGGCGGGAGCAGATACGCAGTATTTT
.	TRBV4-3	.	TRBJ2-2	CASSRNTGELFF	TGCGCCAGCAGCCGAAACACCGGGGAGCTGTTTTTT
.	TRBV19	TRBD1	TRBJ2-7	CASSTPSRGSSYEQYF	TGTGCCAGTAGTACCCCCTCCAGGGGGAGCTCCTACGAGCAGTACTTC
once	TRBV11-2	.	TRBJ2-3	CASTRGTARTDTQYF	TGTGCCAGCACCAGAGGGACCGCCCGCACAGATACGCAGTATTTT
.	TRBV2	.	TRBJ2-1	CASRETVGSYNEQFF	TGTGCCAGCAGGGAAACTGTAGGTTCCTACAATGAGCAGTTCTTC
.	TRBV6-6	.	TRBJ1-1	CASSPQRRYTEAFF	TGTGCCAGCAGTCCACAGCGACGGTACACTGAAGCTTTCTTT
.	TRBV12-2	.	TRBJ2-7	CASRLGRTSGGEQYF	TGTGCAAGTCGCTTAGGGCGGACTAGCGGGGGCGAGCAGTACTTC
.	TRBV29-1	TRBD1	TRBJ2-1	CSVETGTGGAYNEQFF	TGCAGCGTTGAAACTGGGACAGGGGGCGCCTACAATGAGCAGTTCTTC
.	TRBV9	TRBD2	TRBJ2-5	CASSMGLAGAGETQYF	TGTGCCAGCAGCATGGGACTAGCGGGAGCTGGAGAGACCCAGTACTTC
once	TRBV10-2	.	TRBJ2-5	CASSGPFRETQYF	TGCGCCAGCAGTGGACCCTTTCGGGAGACCCAGTACTTC
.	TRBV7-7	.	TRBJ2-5	CASSLQQGQETQYF	TGTGCTAGCAGCTTACAACAGGGCCAAGAGACCCAGTACTTC
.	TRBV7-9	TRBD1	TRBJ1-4	CASSLGWTGGVTDEKLFF	TGTGCCAGCAGCTTAGGTTGGACAGGGGGCGTGACTGACGAAAAACTGTTTTTT
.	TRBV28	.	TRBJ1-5	CASSLPSALNQPQHF	TGTGCCAGCAGTTTACCCAGCGCTCTCAATCAGCCCCAGCATTTT
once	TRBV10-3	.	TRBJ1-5	CAISGGFRSQPQHF	TGTGCCATCAGTGGGGGTTTTAGGAGTCAGCCCCAGCATTTT
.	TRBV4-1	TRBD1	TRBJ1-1	CASSPGQGAFHTEAFF	TGCGCCAGCAGCCCGGGACAGGGGGCTTTTCACACTGAAGCTTTCTTT
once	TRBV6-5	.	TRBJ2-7	CASSYGGEQYF	TGTGCCAGCAGTTACGGCGGCGAGCAGTACTTC
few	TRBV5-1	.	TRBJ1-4	CASSLWGRQDEKLFF	TGCGCCAGCAGCTTGTGGGGGCGTCAGGATGAAAAACTGTTTTTT
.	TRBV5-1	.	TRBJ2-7	CASSLEQGYEQYF	TGCGCCAGCAGCTTGGAACAGGGCTACGAGCAGTACTTC
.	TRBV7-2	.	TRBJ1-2	CASSLRGAEYSNYGYTF	TGTGCCAGCAGCTTGAGGGGGGCTGAATATTCCAACTATGGCTACACCTTC
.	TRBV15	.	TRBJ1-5	CATSRVYGRNQPQHF	TGTGCCACCAGCAGAGTCTACGGTCGCAATCAGCCCCAGCATTTT
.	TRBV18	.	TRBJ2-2	CASSPRGGVNTGELFF	TGTGCCAGCTCACCAAGAGGCGGGGTGAACACCGGGGAGCTGTTTTTT
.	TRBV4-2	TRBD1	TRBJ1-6	CASSQGSDRLGSPLHF	TGTGCCAGCAGCCAAGGATCGGACAGGCTGGGCTCACCCCTCCACTTT
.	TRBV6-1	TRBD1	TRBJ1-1	CASTMQGDTEAFF	TGTGCCAGCACCATGCAGGGGGATACTGAAGCTTTCTTT
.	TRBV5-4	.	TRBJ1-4	CASSLVHAGVNEKLFF	TGTGCCAGCAGCTTGGTCCACGCGGGAGTTAATGAAAAACTGTTTTTT
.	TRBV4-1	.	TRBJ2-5	CASSLEETQYF	TGCGCCAGCAGCCTGGAAGAGACCCAGTACTTC
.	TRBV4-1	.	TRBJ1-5	CASSQDLFQPQHF	TGCGCCAGCAGCCAAGATTTGTTTCAGCCCCAGCATTTT
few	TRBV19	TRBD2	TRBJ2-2	CASSINMPSGKSGELFF	TGTGCCAGTAGTATTAACATGCCTAGCGGGAAATCCGGGGAGCTGTTTTTT
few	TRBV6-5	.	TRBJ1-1	CASSPRQEGMSFF	TGTGCCAGCAGTCCGCGACAGGAGGGGATGAGTTTCTTT
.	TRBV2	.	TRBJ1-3	CASKRDTGNTIYF	TGTGCCAGCAAACGAGACACTGGAAACACCATATATTTT
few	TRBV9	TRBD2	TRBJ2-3	CASSALAGGPTDTQYF	TGTGCCAGCAGCGCCTTAGCGGGAGGGCCGACAGATACGCAGTATTTT
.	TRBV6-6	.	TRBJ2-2	CASSPTWEELFF	TGTGCCAGCAGTCCCACCTGGGAGGAGCTGTTTTTT
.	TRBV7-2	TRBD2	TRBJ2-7	CASSTGGREPTYEQYF	TGTGCCAGCAGCACGGGAGGGAGGGAACCGACCTACGAGCAGTACTTC